Below are 4 T cell receptor beta chains sequenced from a single sample in a study of T-cell memory formation after mild COVID-19. TCRdb analysed the 5' RACE reads with MiXCR anew, one entry per CDR3 protein. The data contain around 150,000 distinct CDR3 sequences, roughly 31% of them singletons. Input material: PBMCs or a T cell subset sorted from them (not recorded which). These TCRs come from an adult woman who had mild COVID-19 (a few samples of this study predate the infection). Cell type and time point are not known.

This rearrangement joins TRBV6-2 or TRBV6-3 to TRBJ2-5; D gene uncertain. V gave up 0 bases and J gave up 2 bases, with 7 bases separating them. This CDR3 contains 14 residues. Germline CDR1 reads MNHEY; CDR2 reads SVGEGT. For the CDR3, the DNA is TGTGCCAGCAGTTACTCCATGACGCAAGAGACCCAGTACTTC. This gives the protein CASSYSMTQETQYF.

This clonotype was picked up a small number of times. The rearrangement links TRBV11-2 to TRBJ2-7; TRBD1 matches at 8 bases. Unmatched junction bases numbered 9, after V lost 5 bases and J lost 3 bases. The CDR3 length is 15 residues. Germline V lookup: CDR1 SGHAT, CDR2 FQNNGV. CDR3 nucleotides: TGTGCCAGCAGCCTTGACCGGGACAGGCTCTACGAGCAGTACTTC. Translated, it gives CASSLDRDRLYEQYF.

The chain recombines TRBV12-3 or TRBV12-4 with TRBJ2-5; 8 bases agree with TRBD1. With 6 bases clipped from V and 5 bases from J, the junction kept 5 bases outside the gene matches. This CDR3 contains 13 residues. The CDR3 reads CASRPTGGETQYF. The CDR3 DNA sequence: TGTGCCAGCAGGCCTACAGGGGGGGAGACCCAGTACTTC.

The chain carries TRBV29-1 and TRBJ2-1; D ambiguous. The CDR3 covers 11 residues. In germline, CDR1 is SQVTM, CDR2 ANQGSEA. V was pared by 5 bases and J by 3 bases, with 5 bases between. The CDR3 region has the DNA TGCAGCGTTTCGGTCTACAATGAGCAGTTCTTC. Its translation: CSVSVYNEQFF.